The sequence of this TCR beta chain was determined in a study of tumor and adjacent non-tumor tissue in lung cancer. Study observations and caveats: Compared with tumor, normal lung showed significantly lower TCR diversity. Shorter survival was associated with higher TCR diversity in tumors.

This clonotype was detected a few times. The antigen is unknown. This CDR3 spans 16 amino acids. V lost 0 bases, J lost 1 base, and 13 bases lay in between. CDR1 and CDR2 from the germline V gene are SGHRS and YFSETQ. The library came from three nested PCR rounds adapted from ARM-PCR protocols. Using its own MiXCR run on the multiplex PCR reads, TCRdb lists one record per CDR3 protein. The sample lists approximately 77,000 distinct CDR3 sequences; roughly 80% were seen once. RNA was extracted from bulk tissue without any cell sorting. The normal lung tissue was taken more than 3 cm from the tumor edge. Donors were chemotherapy-naive, newly diagnosed lung cancer surgical patients in China, August–November 2014.

Sequencing was performed on distant non-tumor lung tissue. The sequence came from a man aged 55 to 70 with non-small cell lung cancer. The gene calls are TRBV5-1 and TRBJ1-1; tentatively, D is TRBD1 (6 bases). In DNA form, the CDR3 reads TGCGCCAGCAGCTTGGATCGGGGGGCTACGAACACTGAAGCTTTCTTT. Translating gives CASSLDRGATNTEAFF.